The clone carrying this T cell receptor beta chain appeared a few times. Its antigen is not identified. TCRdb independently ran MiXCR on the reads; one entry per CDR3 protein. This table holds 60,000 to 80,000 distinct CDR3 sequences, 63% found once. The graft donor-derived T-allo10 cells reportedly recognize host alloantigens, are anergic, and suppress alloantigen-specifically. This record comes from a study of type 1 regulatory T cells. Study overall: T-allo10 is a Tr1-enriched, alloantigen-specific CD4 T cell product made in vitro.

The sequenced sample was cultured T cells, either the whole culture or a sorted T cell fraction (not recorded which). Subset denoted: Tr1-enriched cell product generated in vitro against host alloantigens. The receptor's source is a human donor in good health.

The CDR3 here is CASSEGQGETQYF. Written as DNA, the CDR3 is TGCGCCAGCAGCGAGGGACAGGGGGAGACCCAGTACTTC. The chain carries TRBV5-1 and TRBJ2-5; TRBD1 matches at 10 bases. The CDR3 sequence is 13 residues long. V shed 4 bases and J 5 bases; nucleotides not matched to a gene: 2. Germline V gives CDR1 SGHRS, CDR2 YFSETQ.